One and the same sample provided the 32 T cell receptor beta chains below, sequenced in a study of response to subunit inactivated influenza vaccine (dated by TCRdb to the late 2010s). The library relied on RT-PCR. Sequencer: Illumina HiSeq 2500. TCRdb's own reprocessing of the public reads used fastp at Q25 and MiXCR and kept productive beta chains. Records with the same CDR3 protein are collapsed into one entry carrying the most frequent genes and DNA. In all, the sample holds more than 500,000 distinct CDR3 sequences, and approximately 10% of those were seen once. Approximately 10% of the sample is in the top ten clones. A further study also used this sample, focusing on T cells expressing NK-cell markers. From that second study: The TCR beta cDNA libraries were made using 5'RACE template switching, a step that added both a universal primer site and unique molecular identifiers.

The sample was PBMCs from blood, taken on the day of vaccination. Receptors originate from a man in his fifties or sixties who received an inactivated influenza vaccine. Donor details come from another sample of the same person, matched by shared clones.

The chain combines TRBV27 with TRBJ2-3; D is uncertain. CDR1 and CDR2 (germline): MNHEY, SMNVEV (reference sequence). CDR3 size: 15 residues. The V gene lost 5 bases and the J gene lost 1 base, with 13 bases spanning the gap. The CDR3 DNA sequence: TGTGCCAGCAGTCCCCACAAATTACGCACAGATACGCAGTATTTT. Its translation is CASSPHKLRTDTQYF.

This clonotype occurred a few times. The chain couples TRBV20-1 to TRBJ2-5; perhaps TRBD2 as D (6 bases). The CDR3 length is 14 residues. V was trimmed by 3 bases and J by 0 bases, leaving 11 bases between them. Germline CDR1 reads DFQATT; CDR2 reads SNEGSKA (reference sequence). The DNA of the CDR3 is TGCAGTGCTAGTAGCGGATGGTACCAAGAGACCCAGTACTTC. Encoded protein: CSASSGWYQETQYF.

In this sample, this clonotype turned up a few times. The chain uses TRBV30 and TRBJ2-7; maybe TRBD2 (6 bases). Trimming left V 0 bases short and J 6 bases short, with 15 bases between. The CDR3 runs 14 residues. The germline gives CDR1 GTSNPN, CDR2 SVGIG (reference sequence). The CDR3 here is CAWSVSLTEGEQYF. The CDR3 DNA reads TGTGCCTGGAGTGTATCATTAACGGAGGGCGAGCAGTACTTC.

This clonotype was observed a handful of times. J is TRBJ2-7 and V is TRBV27; 10 bases align to TRBD2. Looked up from germline, CDR1 is MNHEY and CDR2 is SMNVEV (reference sequence). This CDR3 is 15 amino acids long. Losses at the gene ends were 3 bases for V and 2 bases for J; bases not matched to a gene: 4. The CDR3 coding sequence is TGTGCCAGCAGTTTCGGTAGCGGGAGGACCTACGAGCAGTACTTC. It is translated as CASSFGSGRTYEQYF.

The chain recombines TRBV20-1 with TRBJ1-1; possibly TRBD1 for D (6 bases). V was pared by 5 bases and J by 0 bases, with 13 bases between. This CDR3 is built from 14 residues. CDR1 and CDR2 (germline): DFQATT, SNEGSKA (reference sequence). In nucleotides, the CDR3 is TGCAGTGCTTTTTCGGGGGACATGAACACTGAAGCTTTCTTT. This gives the protein CSAFSGDMNTEAFF.

This chain uses TRBV10-3 with TRBJ2-5; no reliable D call. The CDR3 is made up of 13 amino acids. Germline CDR1 ENHRY, CDR2 SYGVKD. V gave up 4 bases and J gave up 2 bases, with 8 bases separating them. The CDR3 DNA sequence: TGTGCCATCAGTGTTGCGATACAAGAGACCCAGTACTTC. Its translation is CAISVAIQETQYF.

In its sample, this clonotype was seen many times. This chain uses TRBV29-1 with TRBJ2-7, with a possible D match to TRBD1 (5 bases). The CDR3 is made up of 14 amino acids. Germline assignment: CDR1 SQVTM and CDR2 ANQGSEA. Trimming removed 1 base at V and 2 bases at J, with 12 bases between. CDR3 in DNA: TGCAGCGTTGAAGGCCAGGGTATGCCCTACGAGCAGTACTTC. Translation gives CSVEGQGMPYEQYF.

The chain employs TRBV5-6 and TRBJ1-1, with D unclear. The germline V and J ends were trimmed by 4 bases and 4 bases, with 8 bases remaining between them. Per the germline V gene, CDR1 is SGHDT and CDR2 is YYEEEE. CDR3 length: 12 residues. CDR3 in DNA: TGTGCCAGCAGCAAGGACGGCACTGAAGCTTTCTTT. It translates to CASSKDGTEAFF.

Remarks on this clonotype: The conserved phenylalanine or tryptophan normally closing the CDR3 is absent here, so this likely arose from a read error. J is TRBJ2-5 and V is TRBV28; TRBD1 is a possible D gene (6 bases). This CDR3 region has 17 residues. The germline V gene has CDR1 MDHEN and CDR2 SYDVKM. The V end was cut by 3 bases, the J end by 0 bases, with 17 bases between. In DNA, the CDR3 is TGTGCCAGCAGTTTGCCACGACAGGTCACATACCAAGAGACCCAGTACCTC. This codes for CASSLPRQVTYQETQYL.

The chain carries TRBV20-1 and TRBJ2-1, with D possibly matching TRBD2 (5 bases). Germline loops: CDR1 DFQATT, CDR2 SNEGSKA (reference sequence). With 1 base removed from V and 0 bases from J, the gap between germline ends came to 10 bases. The CDR3 has 15 residues. CDR3 in amino acids: CSARARRSSYNEQFF. CDR3 DNA: TGCAGTGCTAGAGCAAGGAGGAGCTCCTACAATGAGCAGTTCTTC.

The sample holds a few counts of this clonotype. The chain is built from TRBV25-1 and TRBJ2-6; 7 bases agree with TRBD1. CDR3 length: 18 residues. The V and J ends lost 4 bases and 2 bases, in that order; junction bases with no gene match: 11. Per the germline V gene, CDR1 is MGHDK and CDR2 is SYGVNS. This CDR3 reads CASSAERGQAAGANVLTF. CDR3 sequence (DNA): TGTGCCAGCAGTGCCGAACGTGGACAGGCCGCTGGGGCCAACGTCCTGACTTTC.

This clonotype was counted many times. CDR3 DNA sequence: TGTGCCAGCAGTGGGGGACTAACCTACAATGAGCAGTTCTTC. Amino acids: CASSGGLTYNEQFF. The gene calls are TRBV12-3 or TRBV12-4 and TRBJ2-1, with 7 bases matching TRBD2. The CDR3 length is 14 residues. V lost 5 bases and J lost 2; bases outside the gene matches: 3.

V gene TRBV20-1 combines with J gene TRBJ2-5; D is possibly TRBD1 (6 bases). V gave up 5 bases and J gave up 1 base, with 17 bases separating them. The CDR3 spans 15 residues. Looked up from germline, CDR1 is DFQATT and CDR2 is SNEGSKA (reference sequence). The DNA for the CDR3 is TGCAGTGCTGGACAGCAACAGGGTTTCCAAGAGACCCAGTACTTC. This encodes CSAGQQQGFQETQYF.

This clonotype was observed at least ten times. The chain carries TRBV21-1 and TRBJ2-5; the D call of TRBD2 is as the table states it, not checked on the DNA. TRBV21-1 is a known pseudogene. The CDR3 extends over 15 amino acids. Written as DNA, the CDR3 is TGTGCCAGCAGCATTTGGGGGAGGGGGCAAGAGACCCAGTACTTC. It translates to CASSIWGRGQETQYF.

This clonotype has a count of ten or more. V is TRBV20-1 and J is TRBJ2-7; D call uncertain. The V end lost 5 bases, the J end lost 2 bases, and 13 bases lay between the germline ends. Per germline, CDR1 DFQATT and CDR2 SNEGSKA (reference sequence). The CDR3 contains 13 residues. CDR3 amino acids: CSASMSGPYEQYF. In DNA form, the CDR3 reads TGCAGTGCTTCGATGTCAGGTCCCTACGAGCAGTACTTC.

This clonotype came up a few times. The chain has TRBV4-3 and TRBJ2-7, with 9 bases fitting TRBD2. Germline lookup yields CDR1 LGHNA and CDR2 YSLEER. The CDR3 runs to 15 residues. The junction had 4 bases not matched to a gene; V was cut back by 3 bases and J by 1 base. CDR3 residues: CASSQLTSGSYEQYF. Here the CDR3 DNA reads TGCGCCAGCAGCCAGCTGACTAGCGGATCCTACGAGCAGTACTTC.

This clonotype occurred many times. The genes are TRBV3-1 and TRBJ2-4; D unresolved. Trimming took 4 bases from V and 0 from J, leaving 7 bases between them. This CDR3 spans 14 amino acids. CDR1 and CDR2 from the germline V gene are LGHDT and YNNKEL (reference sequence). CDR3 amino acids: CASSPMLAKNIQYF. Here the CDR3 DNA reads TGTGCCAGCAGCCCCATGCTAGCCAAAAACATTCAGTACTTC. Complete variable domain (other parts from reference TRBV3-1 and TRBJ2-4): DTAVSQTPKYLVTQMGNDKSIKCEQNLGHDTMYWYKQDSKKFLKIMFSYNNKELIINETVPNRFSPKSPDKAHLNLHINSLELGDSAVYFCASSPMLAKNIQYFGAGTRLSVL.

The gene calls are TRBV6-8 and TRBJ1-4; no clear D. The CDR3 contains 20 residues. V shed 5 bases and J shed 0 bases, with 25 bases lying between them. Germline loops: CDR1 MNHGY, CDR2 SAAAGT. The CDR3 sequence is CASSAPRAWAVQTTNEKLFF. In nucleotides, the CDR3 is TGTGCCAGCAGTGCACCCCGGGCATGGGCAGTCCAGACAACTAATGAAAAACTGTTTTTT.

The chain uses TRBV20-1 and TRBJ2-7, with D unresolved. The V end lost 4 bases, the J end lost 0 bases, and 28 bases lay between the germline ends. This CDR3 comprises 19 residues. Per the germline V gene, CDR1 is DFQATT and CDR2 is SNEGSKA (reference sequence). The CDR3 protein is CSATYPLPLFERSSYEQYF. The CDR3 DNA follows: TGCAGTGCTACCTATCCCCTACCCCTTTTTGAAAGAAGCTCCTACGAGCAGTACTTC.

This clonotype appeared a few times. The chain combines TRBV2 with TRBJ2-7; D remains unclear. Trimming removed 7 bases at V and 3 bases at J, with 10 bases between. From germline, CDR1 is SNHLY and CDR2 FYNNEI. This CDR3 is 12 amino acids long. The CDR3 is CASTGLDYEQYF. The CDR3 nucleotides are TGTGCCAGCACTGGTTTGGACTACGAGCAGTACTTC.

This clonotype has only a few counts. The chain is built from TRBV28 and TRBJ1-2; perhaps TRBD1 as D (5 bases). V was shortened by 6 bases and J by 5 bases, with 10 bases between the two germline ends. In germline, CDR1 is MDHEN, CDR2 SYDVKM. The CDR3 contains 12 residues. The CDR3 sequence: CASRLGGYGYTF. DNA of the CDR3: TGTGCCAGCAGGTTGGGGGGATATGGCTACACCTTC.

This clonotype appeared many times. The chain couples TRBV12-3 or TRBV12-4 to TRBJ2-1; D not resolved. This CDR3 contains 12 residues. The V end was cut by 7 bases, the J end by 6 bases, with 10 bases between. The CDR3 sequence: CASMHPPNEQFF. The CDR3 region has the DNA TGTGCCAGCATGCACCCCCCCAATGAGCAGTTCTTC.

The chain recombines TRBV7-9 with TRBJ2-7, with D uncertain. In germline, CDR1 is SEHNR, CDR2 FQNEAQ (reference sequence). CDR3 length: 13 residues. V shed 3 bases and J shed 4 bases, with 10 bases lying between them. For the CDR3, the DNA is TGTGCCAGCAGCTTGATGGGGTCTTACGAGCAGTACTTC. Amino acids: CASSLMGSYEQYF.

This clonotype came up a few times. The rearrangement uses TRBV4-2 and TRBJ2-7; D is tentatively TRBD1 or TRBD2 (5 bases each). The CDR3 length is 14 residues. The V and J ends lost 1 base and 5 bases respectively, with 12 bases between them. Germline V gene lookup returns CDR1 LGHNA and CDR2 YNFKEQ. This CDR3 reads CASSQGDLGHEQYF. Written as DNA, the CDR3 is TGTGCCAGCAGCCAAGGGGACCTTGGCCACGAGCAGTACTTC.

The chain couples TRBV29-1 to TRBJ2-5; 11 nucleotides line up with TRBD2. Germline trimming cut 7 bases from V and 5 bases from J; bases unmatched to any gene: 12. This CDR3 region has 15 residues. The V gene's germline CDR1 is SQVTM and CDR2 ANQGSEA. The CDR3: CSGRKLAGGGETQYF. In nucleotides, the CDR3 is TGCAGCGGGAGAAAGCTAGCGGGAGGAGGGGAGACCCAGTACTTC.

The gene calls are TRBV12-3 or TRBV12-4 and TRBJ2-3; TRBD2 aligns across 13 bases. The CDR3 totals 16 residues. With 5 bases clipped from V and 6 bases from J, the junction kept 8 bases outside the gene matches. The CDR3 spells CASSPSLAGGPDTQYF. In nucleotides, the CDR3 is TGTGCCAGCAGTCCTTCACTAGCGGGAGGGCCGGATACGCAGTATTTT.

The V and J genes are TRBV4-3 and TRBJ1-2; D remains unclear. The germline V gene has CDR1 LGHNA and CDR2 YSLEER. This CDR3 spans 15 amino acids. V gave up 0 bases and J gave up 7 bases, with 15 bases separating them. CDR3 amino acids: CASSQESRGAAGYTF. CDR3 coding DNA: TGCGCCAGCAGCCAAGAGAGCCGGGGAGCGGCTGGCTACACCTTC.

The table lists this clonotype with a count of one. The chain is built from TRBV19 and TRBJ2-7, with D hard to call. From germline, CDR1 is LNHDA and CDR2 SQIVND (reference sequence). This CDR3 has 15 amino acids. V lost 4 bases, J lost 6 bases, and 19 bases lay in between. The chain's CDR3 is CASSTRTAPLGEQYF. The CDR3 bases are TGTGCCAGTAGTACGAGGACGGCTCCTCTCGGCGAGCAGTACTTC.

The V and J genes are TRBV7-9 and TRBJ2-2; no definite D call. The CDR3 covers 13 residues. Deletions cut 5 bases from V and 5 bases from J, with 9 bases between. CDR1 and CDR2 (germline): SEHNR, FQNEAQ (reference sequence). The CDR3 sequence: CASSTLETGELFF. CDR3 DNA sequence: TGTGCCAGCAGCACCTTGGAGACCGGGGAGCTGTTTTTT.

V and J are TRBV5-1 and TRBJ1-1; D unclear. The CDR3 is made up of 13 amino acids. V gave up 7 bases and J gave up 6 bases, with 16 bases separating them. Germline V gene lookup returns CDR1 SGHRS and CDR2 YFSETQ. The CDR3 nucleotides are TGCGCCAGCGCCTCAGGCGGTGACTCTGAAGCTTTCTTT. Translated: CASASGGDSEAFF.

The table lists this clonotype with a few counts. The chain uses TRBV7-9 and TRBJ2-1, with TRBD1 identical over 12 bases. The V segment lost 3 bases and the J segment 4 bases; nucleotides outside the gene matches: 7. Germline CDR1 is SEHNR and CDR2 is FQNEAQ (reference sequence). The CDR3 is made up of 17 amino acids. The CDR3 DNA follows: TGTGCCAGCAGCTTTGCCGGGACAGGGGGCGTATACAATGAGCAGTTCTTC. Translated, it gives CASSFAGTGGVYNEQFF.

In its sample, this clonotype was seen a few times. The V call is TRBV20-1, the J call TRBJ2-1, with D unclear. Germline loops: CDR1 DFQATT, CDR2 SNEGSKA (reference sequence). V lost 5 bases and J 5 bases, leaving 19 bases between the germline ends. The CDR3 spans 15 residues. Here the CDR3 DNA reads TGCAGTGCTGTACGACCCCTTGGGATTAACAATGAGCAGTTCTTC. Translated, it gives CSAVRPLGINNEQFF.